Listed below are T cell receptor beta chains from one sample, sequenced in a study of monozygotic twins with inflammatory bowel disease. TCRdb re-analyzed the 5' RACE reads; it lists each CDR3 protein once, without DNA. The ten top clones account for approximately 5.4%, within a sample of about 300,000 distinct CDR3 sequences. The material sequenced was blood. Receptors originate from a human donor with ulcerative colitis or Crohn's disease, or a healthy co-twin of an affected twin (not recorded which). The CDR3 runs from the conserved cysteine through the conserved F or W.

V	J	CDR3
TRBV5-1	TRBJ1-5	CASSLMGMGAQPQHF
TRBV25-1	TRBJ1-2	CASKEQNYGYTF
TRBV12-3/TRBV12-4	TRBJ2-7	CASSPLAYEQYF
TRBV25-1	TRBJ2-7	CASSLTPGGAYEQYF
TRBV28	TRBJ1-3	CASSPWGGAGNTIYF
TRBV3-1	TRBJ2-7	CASSQRGQGGTEQYF
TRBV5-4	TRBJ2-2	CASSLDRGTGELFF
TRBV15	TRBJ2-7	CATSRDYLEASYF
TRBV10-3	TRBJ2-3	CAISELGLAAAAPDTQYF
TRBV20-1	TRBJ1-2	CTMWGTGYGYTF
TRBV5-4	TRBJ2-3	CASSLALLSTDTQYF
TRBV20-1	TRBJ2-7	CSARRWGEAYEQYF
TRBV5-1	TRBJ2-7	CASSFGTSRVSSYEQYF
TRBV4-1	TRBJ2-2	CASSQGLAGKNGELFF
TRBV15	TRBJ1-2	CATSGRDSTNYGYTF
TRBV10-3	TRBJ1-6	CAISRLDRNGNSPLHF
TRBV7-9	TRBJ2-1	CASSPRYNEQFF
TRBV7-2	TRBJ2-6	CASARGFGANVLTF
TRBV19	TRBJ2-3	CASSSQGAFGTDTQYF
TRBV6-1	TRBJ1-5	CASSEWGGDQPQHF
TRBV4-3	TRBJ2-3	CASSQEIGSTDTQYF
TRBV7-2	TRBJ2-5	CASSSRGPSGETQYF
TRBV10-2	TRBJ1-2	CASSELPRTGTFNGYTF
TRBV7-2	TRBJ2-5	CASSGRRFLAETQYF
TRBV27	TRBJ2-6	CASSLIHPRSGANVLTF
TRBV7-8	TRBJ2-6	CASSDRAGLYSGANVLTF
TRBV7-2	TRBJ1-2	CASSRDRQSGGYTF
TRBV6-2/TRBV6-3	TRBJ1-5	CASRFSSLWLNQPQHF
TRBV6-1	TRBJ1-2	CASSGTVYGYTF
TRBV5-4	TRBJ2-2	CASSAGTGGYTGELFF
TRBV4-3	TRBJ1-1	CASSPDRANTEAFF
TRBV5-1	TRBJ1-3	CASSPDGSSGNTIYF
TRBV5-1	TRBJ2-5	CASSQGRNLETQYF
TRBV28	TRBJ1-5	CASSPPTYSNQPQHF
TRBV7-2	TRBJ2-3	CASSLVAGHVTDTQYF
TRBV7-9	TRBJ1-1	CASSLGTGGITEAFF
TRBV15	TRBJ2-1	CATSREVTGLQFF
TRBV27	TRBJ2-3	CASSKGPDPPRNTQYF
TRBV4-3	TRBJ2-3	CASSQEGGADTQYF
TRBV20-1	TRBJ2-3	CSGGLGGGTDTQYF
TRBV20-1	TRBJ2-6	CSARAATSGANVLTF
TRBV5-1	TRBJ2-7	CASSLARTGVYEQYF
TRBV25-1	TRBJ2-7	CASSVGRTSSYEQYF
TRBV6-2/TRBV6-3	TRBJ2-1	CASSPTSGGYNEQFF
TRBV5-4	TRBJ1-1	CASSFSGLDTEAFF
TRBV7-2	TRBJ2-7	CASSLPGQGSGQYF
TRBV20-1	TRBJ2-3	CSASKDRSTDTQYF
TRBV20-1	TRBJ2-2	CSASWGGNTGELFF
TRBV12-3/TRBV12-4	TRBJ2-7	CASSLGMGQGTYEQYF
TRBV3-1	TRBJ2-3	CASSRSRKWTSGGSTQYF
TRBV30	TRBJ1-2	CAWSGGQGRIVGYTF
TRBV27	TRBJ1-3	CASSARPQSSGNTIYF
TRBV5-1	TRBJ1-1	CASNSGEAWAEAFF
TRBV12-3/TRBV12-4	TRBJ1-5	CASNPGGGPSLTQHF
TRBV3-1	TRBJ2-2	CASSARDYTGELFF
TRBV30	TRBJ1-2	CAWSSARPNYGYTF
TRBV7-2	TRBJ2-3	CASSSTGRGGPDTQYF
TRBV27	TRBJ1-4	CASSSPPGTGEKLFF
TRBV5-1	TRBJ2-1	CASGDMWGSSYNEQFF
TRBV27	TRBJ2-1	CASSFRTANEQFF